The sequence of this TCR beta chain was determined in a study of identical twins. This CDR3 is built from 16 residues. Trimming cost V 6 bases and J 1 base; bases outside gene matches: 7. TCRdb recomputed calls from the 5' RACE reads with MiXCR, one row per CDR3 protein. The data show fewer than 900,000 distinct CDR3 sequences, with 21% seen just once and roughly 4% held by the top ten. Notes on this clonotype: The target antigen is unknown.

Findings of the study overall: Part of the zero-insertion signal could reflect confounding by invariant MAIT and iNKT cells.

These same data were also listed under a study on T cells expressing NK-cell markers.

The chain uses TRBV12-3 or TRBV12-4 and TRBJ2-3; 10 nucleotides line up with TRBD2. The source material was PBMCs. The TCR was taken from a woman aged 18 to 35 in good health. CDR3 DNA: TGTGCCAGCAGATATCATCTAGCGGGGGGCACAGATACGCAGTATTTT. Protein: CASRYHLAGGTDTQYF.